These T cell receptor beta chains were read from a single sample in a study of shared clonotypes between healthy human individuals. Here immunoSEQ multiplex PCR was the method, and the copy in TCRdb shows in-frame clones only, minus some. Altogether 2 million or so clones are present, less than 95% being singletons, with the ten largest covering around 1.1%. Sequenced input: naive CD8+ T cells sorted from blood. Source of these receptors: a man between 18 and 29 years old in good health. Each CDR3 is given with its conserved first and last residue. D genes are given only for firm matches. Rows give clone size only sometimes, using once, few, many, or a class for an expanded clone.

CDR3 DNA	CDR3 protein	J gene	V gene	D gene	clone size
TGTGCCAGCAGCTTAGTGGAACAGCTCTATGGCTACACCTTC	CASSLVEQLYGYTF	TRBJ1-2	TRBV11-2	-	-
TGCGCCAGCAGCAAAAGATCAGATTTGATTTCGGGCAACATGAACACTGAAGCTTTCTTT	CASSKRSDLISGNMNTEAFF	TRBJ1-1	TRBV4-1	-	-
TGTGCCAGCAGTAGGCAAATCGAGCAGTACTTC	CASSRQIEQYF	TRBJ2-7	TRBV6-4	-	-
TGCGCCAGCAGCCACTTTACCGGGAGCTCCTACAATGAGCAGTTCTTC	CASSHFTGSSYNEQFF	TRBJ2-1	TRBV5-1	-	-
TGTGCCAGCAGTCCCCAGGGCCCTGAGGGCTACACCTTC	CASSPQGPEGYTF	TRBJ1-2	TRBV7-9	-	-
TGTGCCAGCAGTGGGAGGAGGGTCGGCGGGAACTATGGCTACACCTTC	CASSGRRVGGNYGYTF	TRBJ1-2	TRBV28	-	-
TGTGCCAGCAGCCAAACGGGACCACTCTACGAGCAGTACTTC	CASSQTGPLYEQYF	TRBJ2-7	TRBV14	-	-
TGCGCCAGCAGCCAAGACCCGACAGGGTGGGAGGAAAAGACCCAGTACTTC	CASSQDPTGWEEKTQYF	TRBJ2-5	TRBV4-3	-	once
TGTGCCAGCAGTGAATTCCTCGGGACAGCCTATGGCTACACCTTC	CASSEFLGTAYGYTF	TRBJ1-2	TRBV6-1	TRBD1	-
TGCGCCAGCAGCCGAGTGCCCGGGACTCTTTACAATGAGCAGTTCTTC	CASSRVPGTLYNEQFF	TRBJ2-1	TRBV4-1	-	-
TGTGCCAGCAGCCCCCCGACGGGCAATGAGCAGTTCTTC	CASSPPTGNEQFF	TRBJ2-1	TRBV7-9	-	-
TGTGCCAGCAGCCCACTAGCGGGAGGGCCGGGTGAGCAGTACTTC	CASSPLAGGPGEQYF	TRBJ2-7	TRBV7-6	TRBD2	-
TGTGCCAGCAGACAACTCGGCGAAGGGGCAGATACGCAGTATTTT	CASRQLGEGADTQYF	TRBJ2-3	TRBV6-6	-	once
TGTGCCAGCAGCTTCGGACAGGGCCCAGATACGCAGTATTTT	CASSFGQGPDTQYF	TRBJ2-3	TRBV9	TRBD1	-
TGCGCCAGCAGCTGGATCTACTTCACAGATACGCAGTATTTT	CASSWIYFTDTQYF	TRBJ2-3	TRBV5-1	-	-
TGTGCCAGCAGCTTAGTGAGGCGAGAGCAGTACTTC	CASSLVRREQYF	TRBJ2-7	TRBV13	-	-
TGTGCCAGCAGCCCGCCAGCGGGACAGGGGCTCAAAGGCACCATATATTTT	CASSPPAGQGLKGTIYF	TRBJ1-3	TRBV7-9	TRBD1	-
TGTGCCAGCAGCTGGGTCGGGGAAAAACTGTTTTTT	CASSWVGEKLFF	TRBJ1-4	TRBV28	-	-
TGTGCCACCAGCAGAGCCTTTTGGCGGGAGATCAATGAGCAGTTCTTC	CATSRAFWREINEQFF	TRBJ2-1	TRBV15	TRBD2	-
TGTGCCAGCAGTTCTTTGACAGGGAGAGAAGCTTTCTTT	CASSSLTGREAFF	TRBJ1-1	TRBV27	TRBD1	-
TGTGCCAGCAGCTTAGGAACAACAGCGAACACTGAAGCTTTCTTT	CASSLGTTANTEAFF	TRBJ1-1	TRBV7-6	-	-
TGTGCCAGCAGTTTAGGACTAGCGACAGATACGCAGTATTTT	CASSLGLATDTQYF	TRBJ2-3	TRBV6-5	TRBD2	-
TGTGCCAGCAGCCCGGGGGGGGCTAACCCCTATGGCTACACCTTC	CASSPGGANPYGYTF	TRBJ1-2	TRBV9	-	-